The T cell receptor beta chain described here comes from a study of shared clonotypes between healthy human individuals. Study in general: In total, the donors were a couple of women and a few men aged 18 to 49.

Genomic DNA for unsorted samples was obtained from about 90 million PBMCs. Some clones are missing from TCRdb's copy, which holds only in-frame ones; the method was immunoSEQ multiplex PCR. The sample lists around 480,000 clones, about 79% occurring once. This clone was observed a few times. In the same sample, other DNA sequences code for this CDR3. This CDR3 has 13 residues. Germline V lookup: CDR1 SGHRS, CDR2 YFSETQ. The V end lost 0 bases, the J end lost 5 bases, and 8 bases lay between the germline ends. This chain links TRBV5-1 with TRBJ2-5, with unresolved D. Sample: PBMCs. This receptor was taken from a woman in her forties in good health. Some clones in this sample may be carry-over from other donors' samples. The CDR3 DNA reads TGCGCCAGCAGCTTGGCTTTGGGGGAGACCCAGTACTTC. This encodes CASSLALGETQYF.